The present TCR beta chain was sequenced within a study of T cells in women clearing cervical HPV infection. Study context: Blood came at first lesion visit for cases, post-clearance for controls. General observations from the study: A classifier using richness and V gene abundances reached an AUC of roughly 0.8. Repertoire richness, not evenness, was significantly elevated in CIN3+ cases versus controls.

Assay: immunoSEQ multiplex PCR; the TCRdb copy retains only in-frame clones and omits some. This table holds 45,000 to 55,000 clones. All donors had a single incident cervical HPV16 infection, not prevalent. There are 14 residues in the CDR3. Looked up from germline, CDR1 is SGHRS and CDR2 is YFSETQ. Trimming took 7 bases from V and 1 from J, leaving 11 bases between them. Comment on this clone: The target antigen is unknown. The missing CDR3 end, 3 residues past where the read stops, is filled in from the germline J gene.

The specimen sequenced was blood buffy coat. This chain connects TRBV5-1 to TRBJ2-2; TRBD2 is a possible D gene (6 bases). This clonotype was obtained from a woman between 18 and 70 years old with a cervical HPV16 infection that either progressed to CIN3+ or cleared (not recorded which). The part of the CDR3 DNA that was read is TGCGCCAGCGTGGCGGGGCAGAACACCGGGGAG. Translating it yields CASVAGQNTGE. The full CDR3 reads CASVAGQNTGELFF.